A selection of T cell receptor beta chains follows, all from one sample in a study of blood T cells in healthy people across ages. One entry per CDR3 protein results from TCRdb running MiXCR on the 5' RACE reads. The sample holds hundreds of thousands of distinct CDR3 sequences, about 30% seen once. Sample: blood. The receptors originated from an elderly woman in good health. Both conserved end residues are part of each CDR3. Fields, in order: J gene, clone size, V gene, D gene, CDR3 DNA, CDR3 protein. A D gene is named only where the DNA matches it firmly. Only part of the rows carry a size: once, few, many, or a class if the clone is expanded.

TRBJ2-7	many	TRBV20-1	NA	TGCAGTGCCGACGACGGTTACGAGCAGTACTTC	CSADDGYEQYF
TRBJ2-3	many	TRBV5-1	NA	TGCGCCAGCAGCGTAACAGGGACAGATACGCAGTATTTT	CASSVTGTDTQYF
TRBJ1-1	NA	TRBV28	NA	TGTGCCAGCAGTTCCAAGACAGGCCCTTTCTTT	CASSSKTGPFF
TRBJ2-2	few	TRBV5-1	NA	TGCGCCAGCAGCTTTGACAGGAGCACCGGGGAGCTGTTTTTT	CASSFDRSTGELFF
TRBJ2-2	few	TRBV10-3	NA	TGTGCCATCAGCACGGGGACACCGGCGAACACCGGGGAGCTGTTTTTT	CAISTGTPANTGELFF
TRBJ1-2	few	TRBV30	NA	TGTGCCTGGAGTGGGTTGGTTGGGCATCAGAATGGCTACACCTTC	CAWSGLVGHQNGYTF
TRBJ1-1	NA	TRBV5-4	NA	TGTGCCAGCAGCTTTTACGGGGGCATGAACACTGAAGCTTTCTTT	CASSFYGGMNTEAFF
TRBJ2-1	many	TRBV7-8	TRBD2	TGTGCCAGCAGGCCGCCCCTAGCGGACTCCTACAATGAGCAGTTCTTC	CASRPPLADSYNEQFF
TRBJ2-2	few	TRBV15	TRBD1	TGTGCCACCAGCAGAGACCGGGGGACAGGGCCGAACACCGGGGAGCTGTTTTTT	CATSRDRGTGPNTGELFF
TRBJ2-5	NA	TRBV7-9	TRBD2	TGTGCCAGCAGCGTCGTCGGTGGGCGGGAGGCTCGGGAGACCCAGTACTTC	CASSVVGGREARETQYF
TRBJ1-1	NA	TRBV24-1	TRBD1	TGTGCCACCAGTGATCCCGGGACAGGGGATGAAGCTTTCTTT	CATSDPGTGDEAFF
TRBJ2-7	many	TRBV28	NA	TGTGCCAGCACCACAGGCTCTCTAGGGCAGTACTTC	CASTTGSLGQYF
TRBJ1-4	many	TRBV6-1	NA	TGTGCCAGCAGTGAAGATGGTGGACAGCTTAATGAAAAACTGTTTTTT	CASSEDGGQLNEKLFF
TRBJ2-7	NA	TRBV15	NA	TGTGCCACCAGCAGAGAGGCCGGTGCGCGACCCTACGAGCAGTACTTC	CATSREAGARPYEQYF